A selection of T cell receptor beta chains follows, all from one sample in a study of cytomegalovirus exposure and HLA in healthy donors. TCRdb's table, derived via immunoSEQ multiplex PCR, lists solely in-frame clones and lacks some. The data show approximately 160,000 clones, about 64% seen once. Material for sequencing was PBMCs. These receptors were collected from a man aged 50 to 59 in good health and CMV-seronegative. Each CDR3 is given without its conserved first and last residue. Each record gives: J gene, V gene, D gene, CDR3 protein. D genes are given only for firm matches.

J: TRBJ1-5
V: TRBV19
D: TRBD1
CDR3: ASRDRLHQPQH

J: TRBJ2-1
V: TRBV5-8
D: -
CDR3: ASSSTGIKF

J: TRBJ2-1
V: TRBV28
D: TRBD2
CDR3: ASSRGAGVSYNEQF

J: TRBJ2-1
V: TRBV27
D: -
CDR3: ASPYRTACSYNEQF

J: TRBJ2-6
V: TRBV6-1
D: TRBD1
CDR3: ASRPGGSGANVLT

J: TRBJ2-1
V: TRBV7-2
D: TRBD2
CDR3: ASSLNRLAGLRDEQF

J: TRBJ1-1
V: TRBV14
D: TRBD1
CDR3: ASSPADRGWSTEAF

J: TRBJ1-5
V: TRBV7-2
D: -
CDR3: ASSPSNTAGQPQH

J: TRBJ1-5
V: TRBV14
D: -
CDR3: ASSQGHQPQH

J: TRBJ1-1
V: TRBV6-1
D: -
CDR3: ASSGTLNTEAF

J: TRBJ1-5
V: TRBV19
D: -
CDR3: ASSMGGAIGGGQPQH

J: TRBJ2-5
V: TRBV7-8
D: -
CDR3: ASSLARTDPRETQY

J: TRBJ2-7
V: TRBV2
D: -
CDR3: ASSEGGTSLYEQY

J: TRBJ2-1
V: TRBV7-9
D: -
CDR3: ASSPRTDNEQF

J: TRBJ2-1
V: TRBV2
D: TRBD1
CDR3: ASSPNRGNEQF

J: TRBJ1-3
V: TRBV9
D: -
CDR3: ASSVHSGNTIY

J: TRBJ2-6
V: TRBV4-2
D: -
CDR3: ASSQESARGANVLT

J: TRBJ2-5
V: TRBV5-1
D: -
CDR3: ASSPSDSTQETQY

J: TRBJ2-2
V: TRBV7-7
D: TRBD2
CDR3: ASSFLAGGNTGELF

J: TRBJ1-4
V: TRBV5-1
D: TRBD1
CDR3: ASRPTGGQNEKLF

J: TRBJ1-4
V: TRBV7-9
D: -
CDR3: ASSFTSEEKLF

J: TRBJ2-3
V: TRBV5-1
D: -
CDR3: ASSLSRRITDTQY

J: TRBJ2-7
V: TRBV29-1
D: -
CDR3: SVEKLGRSYEQY